The source of this T cell receptor (beta chain) is a study of T cell responses to AZD1222 COVID-19 vaccine. Findings and limits, study-wide: White British ancestry dominated among donors, who included more females, and clonal diversity was possibly underestimated. Vaccine-associated CD4 TCRs ranged over spike, dominating at 160-218 and 743-854. Repertoires were obtained solely post-peak T cell response.

Germline V lookup: CDR1 SQVTM, CDR2 ANQGSEA. The CDR3 loop spans 12 amino acids. V lost 7 bases and J 7 bases, leaving 14 bases between the germline ends. TCRdb keeps only in-frame clones here, not all; method: immunoSEQ multiplex PCR. The table has roughly 120,000 clones, 85% to 95% seen once. Pooling was applied to second doses at about 4 or about 12 weeks. In regard to this clone: The antigen remains undetermined.

The sample in question was peripheral blood, obtained 28 days after the second AZD1222 dose. This TCR came from an adult who received the AZD1222 COVID-19 vaccine. J is TRBJ2-1 and V is TRBV29-1; TRBD2 is a possible D gene (6 bases). The CDR3 DNA reads TGCAGCGGCGGGACCTACGGGAATGAGCAGTTCTTC. It translates to CSGGTYGNEQFF.